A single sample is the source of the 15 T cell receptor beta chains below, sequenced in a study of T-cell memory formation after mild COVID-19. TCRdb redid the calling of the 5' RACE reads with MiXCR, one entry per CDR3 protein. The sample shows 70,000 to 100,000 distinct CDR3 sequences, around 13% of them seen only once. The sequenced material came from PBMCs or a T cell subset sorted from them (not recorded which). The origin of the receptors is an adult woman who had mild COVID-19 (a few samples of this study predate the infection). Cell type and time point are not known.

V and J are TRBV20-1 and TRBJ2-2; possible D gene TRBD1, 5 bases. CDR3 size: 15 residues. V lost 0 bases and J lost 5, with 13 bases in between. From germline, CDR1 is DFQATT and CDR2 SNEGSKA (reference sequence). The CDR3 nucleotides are TGCAGTGCTAGAGATTCCAACAGGACGACCGGGGAGCTGTTTTTT. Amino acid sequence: CSARDSNRTTGELFF.

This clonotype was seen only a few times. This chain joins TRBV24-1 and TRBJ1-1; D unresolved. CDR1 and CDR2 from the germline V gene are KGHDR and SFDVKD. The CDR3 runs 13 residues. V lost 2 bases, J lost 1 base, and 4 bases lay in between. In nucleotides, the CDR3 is TGTGCCACCAGTGATTGGGGGAACACTGAAGCTTTCTTT. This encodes CATSDWGNTEAFF.

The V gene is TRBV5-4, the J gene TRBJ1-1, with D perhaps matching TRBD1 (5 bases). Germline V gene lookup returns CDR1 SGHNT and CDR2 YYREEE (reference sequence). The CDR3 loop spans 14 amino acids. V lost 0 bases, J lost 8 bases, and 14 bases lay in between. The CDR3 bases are TGTGCCAGCAGCTTGGGGGACCTAATCTCGGAAGCTTTCTTT. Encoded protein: CASSLGDLISEAFF.

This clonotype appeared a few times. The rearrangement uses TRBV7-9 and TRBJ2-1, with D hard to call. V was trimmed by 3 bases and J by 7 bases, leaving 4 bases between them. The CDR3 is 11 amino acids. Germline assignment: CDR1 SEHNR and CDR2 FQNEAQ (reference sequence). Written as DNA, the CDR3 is TGTGCCAGCAGCTTCTCGAATGAGCAGTTCTTC. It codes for CASSFSNEQFF.

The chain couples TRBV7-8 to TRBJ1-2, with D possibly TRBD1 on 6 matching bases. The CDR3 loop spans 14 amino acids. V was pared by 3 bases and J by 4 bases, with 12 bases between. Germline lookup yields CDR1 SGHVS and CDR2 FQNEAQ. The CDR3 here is CASSLGGEGYGYTF. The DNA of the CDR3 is TGTGCCAGCAGCTTGGGGGGCGAGGGCTATGGCTACACCTTC. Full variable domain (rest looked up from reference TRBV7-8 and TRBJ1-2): GAGVSQSPRYKVAKRGQDVALRCDPISGHVSLFWYQQALGQGPEFLTYFQNEAQLDKSGLPSDRFFAERPEGSVSTLKIQRTQQEDSAVYLCASSLGGEGYGYTFGSGTRLTVV.

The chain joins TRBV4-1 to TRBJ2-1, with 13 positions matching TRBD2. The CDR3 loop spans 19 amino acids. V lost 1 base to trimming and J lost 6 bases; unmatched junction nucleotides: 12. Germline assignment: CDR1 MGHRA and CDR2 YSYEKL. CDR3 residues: CASSQVRLAGGQGPNEQFF. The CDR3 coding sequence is TGCGCCAGCAGCCAAGTTAGACTAGCGGGGGGCCAGGGGCCCAATGAGCAGTTCTTC.

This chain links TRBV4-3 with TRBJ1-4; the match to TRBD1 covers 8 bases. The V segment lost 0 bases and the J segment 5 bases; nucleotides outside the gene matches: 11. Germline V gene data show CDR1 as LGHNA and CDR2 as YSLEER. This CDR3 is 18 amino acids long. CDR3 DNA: TGCGCCAGCAGCCAAGATTCACACTCCCGGGACAGGAATGAAAAACTGTTTTTT. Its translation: CASSQDSHSRDRNEKLFF.

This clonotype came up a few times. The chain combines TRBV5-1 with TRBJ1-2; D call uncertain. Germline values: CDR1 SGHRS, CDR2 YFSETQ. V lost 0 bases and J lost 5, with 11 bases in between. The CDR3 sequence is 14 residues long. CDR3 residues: CASSLGETQYGYTF. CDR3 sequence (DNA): TGCGCCAGCAGCTTGGGCGAGACCCAATATGGCTACACCTTC. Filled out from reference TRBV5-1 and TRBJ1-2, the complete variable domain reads KAGVTQTPRYLIKTRGQQVTLSCSPISGHRSVSWYQQTPGQGLQFLFEYFSETQRNKGNFPGRFSGRQFSNSRSEMNVSTLELGDSALYLCASSLGETQYGYTFGSGTRLTVV.

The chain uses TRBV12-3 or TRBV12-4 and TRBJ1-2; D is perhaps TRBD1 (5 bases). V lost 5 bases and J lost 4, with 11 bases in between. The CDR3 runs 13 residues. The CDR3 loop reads CASSRTGGYGYTF. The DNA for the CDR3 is TGTGCCAGCAGTCGAACAGGCGGCTATGGCTACACCTTC.

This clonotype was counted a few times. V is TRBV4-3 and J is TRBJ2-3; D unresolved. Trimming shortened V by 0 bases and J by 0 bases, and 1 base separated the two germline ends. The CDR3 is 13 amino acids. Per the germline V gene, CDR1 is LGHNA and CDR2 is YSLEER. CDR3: CASSQDSTDTQYF. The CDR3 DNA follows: TGCGCCAGCAGCCAAGACAGCACAGATACGCAGTATTTT.

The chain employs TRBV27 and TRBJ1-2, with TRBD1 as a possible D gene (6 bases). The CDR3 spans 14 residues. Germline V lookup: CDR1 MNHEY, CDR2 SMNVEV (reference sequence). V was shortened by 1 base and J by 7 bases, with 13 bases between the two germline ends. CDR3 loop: CASSLYRVFRGYTF. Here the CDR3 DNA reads TGTGCCAGCAGTTTATACAGGGTTTTCCGTGGCTACACCTTC.

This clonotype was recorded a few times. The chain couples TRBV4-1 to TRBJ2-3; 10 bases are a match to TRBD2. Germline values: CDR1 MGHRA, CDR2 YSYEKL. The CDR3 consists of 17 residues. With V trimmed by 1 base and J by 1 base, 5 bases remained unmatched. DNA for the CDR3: TGCGCCAGCAGCCAAGTATGGCTAGCGGGGGGCACAGATACGCAGTATTTT. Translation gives CASSQVWLAGGTDTQYF.

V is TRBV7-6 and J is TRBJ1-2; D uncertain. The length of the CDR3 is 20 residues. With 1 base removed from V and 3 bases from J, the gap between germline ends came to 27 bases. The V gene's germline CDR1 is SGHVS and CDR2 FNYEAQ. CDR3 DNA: TGTGCCAGCAGCTTAGTTGTTATGGATGGGGTCAGCGCCGATCACTATGGCTACACCTTC. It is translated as CASSLVVMDGVSADHYGYTF.

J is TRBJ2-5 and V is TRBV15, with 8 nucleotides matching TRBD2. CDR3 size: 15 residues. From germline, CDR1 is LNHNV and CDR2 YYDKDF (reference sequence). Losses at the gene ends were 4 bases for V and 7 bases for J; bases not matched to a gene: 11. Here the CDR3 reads CATSKGLASAWTQYF. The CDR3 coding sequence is TGTGCCACCAGCAAAGGACTAGCCTCCGCATGGACCCAGTACTTC.

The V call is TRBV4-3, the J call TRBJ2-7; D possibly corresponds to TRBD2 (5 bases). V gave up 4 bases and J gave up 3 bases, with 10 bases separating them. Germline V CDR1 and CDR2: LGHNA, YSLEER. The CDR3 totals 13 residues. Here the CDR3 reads CASSPGLLYEQYF. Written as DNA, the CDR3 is TGCGCCAGCAGCCCTGGACTGCTCTACGAGCAGTACTTC.